These T cell receptor beta chains were read from a single sample in a study of blood T cell repertoires in COVID-19. Assay: immunoSEQ multiplex PCR; the TCRdb copy retains only in-frame clones and omits some. This table holds approximately 160,000 clones, approximately 80% found once. The sequencing sample was made of PBMCs or T cells enriched from blood (not recorded which). The receptors originated from a woman aged 45-65 years who had recovered from COVID-19. Both conserved end residues are part of each CDR3. D genes are given only for firm matches. Some rows have no size entry. The others give once, few or many, or a class for an expanded clone.

j_call	v_call	clone_size	d_call	cdr3_length	cdr3_nt	cdr3_aa
TRBJ2-2	TRBV6-5	-	TRBD1	15	TGTGCCAGCAGGAGGACAGGGGTCGGCACCGGGGAGCTGTTTTTT	CASRRTGVGTGELFF
TRBJ1-2	TRBV6-5	-	-	13	TGTGCCAGCAGTTTGGACACCTCCCGTGGCTACACCTTC	CASSLDTSRGYTF
TRBJ2-1	TRBV5-1	-	TRBD2	15	TGCGCCAGCAACGCGGGCGGGGGGTCATCTTATGAGCAGTTCTTC	CASNAGGGSSYEQFF
TRBJ2-1	TRBV5-1	-	TRBD1	16	TGCGCCAGCAGCTTAGGGCCGGGACAGGGAAACAATGAGCAGTTCTTC	CASSLGPGQGNNEQFF
TRBJ1-2	TRBV4-3	-	-	13	TGCGCCAGCAGCCAAGGGCCAGGGAATGGCTACACCTTC	CASSQGPGNGYTF
TRBJ1-3	TRBV18	-	-	14	TGTGCCAGCTCACCAGACAGCTCTGGAAACACCATATATTTT	CASSPDSSGNTIYF
TRBJ2-5	TRBV7-2	few	-	17	TGTGCCAGCAGCTTAGGAATAGGAGGGTGGAGCCAAGAGACCCAGTACTTC	CASSLGIGGWSQETQYF
TRBJ2-6	TRBV29-1	once	-	13	TGCAGCGGACAGAGCTCTGGGGCCAACGTCCTGACTTTC	CSGQSSGANVLTF
TRBJ1-2	TRBV7-6	-	-	12	TGTGCCAGCAGCTCCGGTAACTATGGCTACACCTTC	CASSSGNYGYTF
TRBJ1-4	TRBV10-3	-	TRBD1	15	TGTGCCATCAGTGAATCACAGGGGGGCGTTGAAAAACTGTTTTTT	CAISESQGGVEKLFF
TRBJ2-1	TRBV28	-	TRBD2	17	TGTGCCAGCAGTTTTACCCGGGCTAGCGGGATGAGTTATGAGCAGTTCTTC	CASSFTRASGMSYEQFF
TRBJ1-3	TRBV7-2	-	TRBD1	17	TGTGCCAGCAGCACAAAAAGACAGGGGGCATCTGGAAACACCATATATTTT	CASSTKRQGASGNTIYF
TRBJ1-4	TRBV7-9	few	-	12	TGTGCCAGCAGCTTAACAGGGGAAAAACTGTTTTTT	CASSLTGEKLFF
TRBJ1-5	TRBV29-1	once	TRBD1	14	TGCAGCGTTCGGACAGGATCAGGCAATCAGCCCCAGCATTTT	CSVRTGSGNQPQHF
TRBJ2-3	TRBV29-1	-	-	11	TGCAGCACGACTATCTCAGATACGCAGTATTTT	CSTTISDTQYF
TRBJ2-3	TRBV29-1	-	TRBD1	13	TGCAGCGTCGACCGACAGGGTACAGATACGCAGTATTTT	CSVDRQGTDTQYF
TRBJ1-5	TRBV6-6	-	TRBD1	15	TGTGCCAGCAGAGGGGACAGGGGTGGCAATCAGCCCCAGCATTTT	CASRGDRGGNQPQHF
TRBJ1-1	TRBV25-1	-	-	14	TGTGCCAGCAGTGAATCTGCAGGGGAGACTGAAGCTTTCTTT	CASSESAGETEAFF
TRBJ2-7	TRBV7-2	once	-	14	TGTGCCAGCAGCTTAGGGGTAGGGGTCTACGAGCAGTACTTC	CASSLGVGVYEQYF
TRBJ2-5	TRBV2	-	-	16	TGTGCCAGCAGTGAATCAGGGGCAGGGGGAGGAGAGACCCAGTACTTC	CASSESGAGGGETQYF
TRBJ1-2	TRBV6-5	-	TRBD1	14	TGTGCCAGCCGCCTCCCCGGGACAGGTGGCGGCTACACCTTC	CASRLPGTGGGYTF
TRBJ2-2	TRBV5-4	-	-	16	TGTGCCAGCAGCGCCCAGGGGCAGAGGGACACCGGGGAGCTGTTTTTT	CASSAQGQRDTGELFF
TRBJ2-1	TRBV19	-	-	16	TGTGCCAGTAGTAGCCTGACATTTAACTCCTACAATGAGCAGTTCTTC	CASSSLTFNSYNEQFF
TRBJ2-7	TRBV7-2	-	TRBD2	18	TGTGCCAGCAGCCCCCGGACTAGCGGGGGCCTCCGGGCCCCCGAGCAGTACTTC	CASSPRTSGGLRAPEQYF